These 18 T cell receptor beta chains were sequenced from one sample in a study of PD-1 blockade in classical Hodgkin lymphoma. All trial patients relapsed after autologous stem cell transplantation. Profiling relied on immunoSEQ multiplex PCR, and the TCRdb table lists in-frame clones only, not all of them. The repertoire includes about 85,000 clones, around nine tenths of them detected once, and roughly 2.6% sits in the top ten. The material sequenced was peripheral blood mononuclear cells (PBMCs), taken before the second cycle of nivolumab. The receptors originated from a human donor with classical Hodgkin lymphoma.

This chain uses TRBV4-2 with TRBJ2-1; 10 nucleotides match TRBD2. V trimming: 1 base; J trimming: 0 bases; junction bases outside the gene matches: 12. This CDR3 comprises 20 residues. Looked up from germline, CDR1 is LGHNA and CDR2 is YNFKEQ. The CDR3 DNA follows: TGTGCCAGCAGCCAAGGCCTGGGACTAGCGACGTACGGCTCCTACAATGAGCAGTTCTTC. Amino acid sequence: CASSQGLGLATYGSYNEQFF.

The chain employs TRBV2 and TRBJ2-1; 11 positions agree with TRBD2. J gave up 4 bases and V 3 bases, and 2 bases lay outside the gene matches. Germline loops: CDR1 SNHLY, CDR2 FYNNEI. The CDR3 has 15 residues. The CDR3 spells CASSDGLAGYNEQFF. DNA of the CDR3: TGTGCCAGCAGTGACGGACTAGCGGGTTACAATGAGCAGTTCTTC.

The chain uses TRBV9 and TRBJ2-1, with TRBD1 identical over 11 bases. Trimming removed 4 bases from V and 12 bases from J; junction bases left unmatched: 15. Germline CDR1 is SGDLS and CDR2 is YYNGEE. The CDR3 is 16 residues long. The CDR3 nucleotides are TGTGCCAGCAGCTTTGGGGGACAGGGGGTACTTCAGGGGCAGTTCTTC. Translating it yields CASSFGGQGVLQGQFF.

This clone was recorded only once. The chain employs TRBV12-5 and TRBJ1-3; 12 bases map to TRBD1. In germline, CDR1 is LGHNT, CDR2 FRNRAP. V lost 0 bases and J lost 1; bases outside the gene matches: 13. The CDR3 loop spans 21 amino acids. The CDR3 DNA reads as TGTGCTAGTGGTTTGGTACCCTGGGGACAGGGGGCGAAGGGGTCTGGAAACACCATATATTTT. Amino acids: CASGLVPWGQGAKGSGNTIYF.

This chain connects TRBV27 to TRBJ1-1; 7 bases are shared with TRBD1. The length of the CDR3 is 14 residues. V was pared by 5 bases and J by 10 bases, with 13 bases of the junction left unmatched. Per germline, CDR1 MNHEY and CDR2 SMNVEV (reference sequence). The CDR3 sequence is CASSQQGRSKGAFF. CDR3 in DNA: TGTGCCAGCAGTCAACAGGGGCGGTCAAAGGGAGCTTTCTTT.

This clone was recorded only once. The chain joins TRBV27 to TRBJ2-1; D gene unclear. V was clipped by 1 base and J by 5 bases, with 12 bases between them. The CDR3 sequence is 15 residues long. Germline V gene data show CDR1 as MNHEY and CDR2 as SMNVEV (reference sequence). DNA for the CDR3: TGTGCCAGCAGTTTATTCGCAGGTCGGGACAATGAGCAGTTCTTC. Translating it yields CASSLFAGRDNEQFF.

The V gene is TRBV2, the J gene TRBJ2-1; 8 nucleotides agree with TRBD2. Germline V gene sequence: CDR1 SNHLY, CDR2 FYNNEI. This CDR3 is built from 14 residues. V trimming: 8 bases; J trimming: 7 bases; junction bases outside the gene matches: 10. CDR3 region: CASGIGLAWNEQFF. The CDR3 bases are TGTGCCAGCGGTATAGGACTAGCTTGGAATGAGCAGTTCTTC.

The rearrangement joins TRBV30 to TRBJ1-2; D perhaps matches TRBD1 (6 bases). The CDR3 is made up of 11 amino acids. V was pared by 6 bases and J by 6 bases, with 11 bases between. Germline V gene data show CDR1 as GTSNPN and CDR2 as SVGIG (reference sequence). This chain's CDR3 is CACHTGHGYTF. The CDR3 DNA sequence: TGTGCCTGCCACACAGGGCATGGCTACACCTTC.

The chain carries TRBV30 and TRBJ1-1, with D tentatively TRBD1 (6 bases). The CDR3 loop spans 13 amino acids. The V end lost 5 bases, the J end lost 4 bases, and 14 bases lay between the germline ends. Germline CDR1 and CDR2: GTSNPN and SVGIG (reference sequence). The CDR3 sequence: CAWGSGQSTEAFF. DNA for the CDR3: TGTGCCTGGGGATCGGGACAATCCACTGAAGCTTTCTTT.

The chain is built from TRBV7-9 and TRBJ1-2; D might be TRBD1 (5 bases). Germline V lookup: CDR1 SEHNR, CDR2 FQNEAQ (reference sequence). The CDR3 loop spans 12 amino acids. With 5 bases removed from V and 6 bases from J, the gap between germline ends came to 10 bases. In DNA form, the CDR3 reads TGTGCCAGCAGCATAGGGGCGAATGGCTACACCTTC. Translating it yields CASSIGANGYTF.

The V and J genes are TRBV28 and TRBJ2-3; tentative D call: TRBD2 (6 bases). Trimming shortened V by 5 bases and J by 4 bases, and 25 bases separated the two germline ends. The germline gives CDR1 MDHEN, CDR2 SYDVKM. The CDR3 spans 18 residues. CDR3 sequence (DNA): TGTGCCAGCAGTCACGCTAACCTTGGGGAACCGGGGGCAGATACGCAGTATTTT. Translation gives CASSHANLGEPGADTQYF.

This rearrangement joins TRBV9 to TRBJ2-7; TRBD2 might be the D (7 bases). V lost 2 bases and J 5 bases, leaving 20 bases between the germline ends. The CDR3 totals 16 residues. Germline lookup yields CDR1 SGDLS and CDR2 YYNGEE. The CDR3 bases are TGTGCCAGCAGCGTTCAGGGGAGCGGGAAGCTCGACGAGCAGTACTTC. Translation: CASSVQGSGKLDEQYF.

The chain uses TRBV5-6 and TRBJ2-1; the match to TRBD2 covers 11 bases. CDR1 is SGHDT and CDR2 is YYEEEE in the germline V gene. This CDR3 is built from 17 residues. With 4 bases clipped from V and 4 bases from J, the junction kept 10 bases outside the gene matches. The CDR3 loop is CASSVPGLAVRYNEQFF. For the CDR3, the DNA is TGTGCCAGCAGCGTGCCGGGACTAGCGGTTAGATACAATGAGCAGTTCTTC.

V and J are TRBV30 and TRBJ2-3, with no clear D. This CDR3 spans 14 amino acids. CDR1 is GTSNPN, CDR2 SVGIG, per germline (reference sequence). The V end lost 5 bases, the J end lost 5 bases, and 17 bases lay between the germline ends. CDR3 bases: TGTGCCTGGGGTCCGGCAGGTGGTAAAGATACGCAGTATTTT. Protein product: CAWGPAGGKDTQYF.

V usage is TRBV19 and J usage is TRBJ2-6, with D perhaps TRBD2 (7 bases). Between the trimmed V and J ends, which lost 10 bases and 2 bases, there was a span of 18 bases. The CDR3 loop spans 16 amino acids. CDR1 is LNHDA, CDR2 SQIVND, per germline (reference sequence). CDR3 nucleotide sequence: TGTGCCATTGCACAGACGGGGGGCGCTGGGGCCAACGTCCTGACTTTC. It is translated as CAIAQTGGAGANVLTF.

The V and J genes are TRBV4-2 and TRBJ2-2, with D possibly TRBD2 on 5 matching bases. V was cut by 0 bases and J by 5 bases, with 13 bases left in between. The CDR3 is made up of 16 amino acids. CDR1 is LGHNA, CDR2 YNFKEQ, per germline. CDR3 in amino acids: CASSQERADGTGELFF. DNA of the CDR3: TGTGCCAGCAGCCAAGAGAGGGCTGATGGGACCGGGGAGCTGTTTTTT.

The chain couples TRBV12-5 to TRBJ2-2; 9 bases match TRBD2. This CDR3 has 17 residues. In germline, CDR1 is LGHNT, CDR2 FRNRAP. J was trimmed by 5 bases and V by 5 bases; bases with no gene match: 12. CDR3 loop: CASGLGWGTSSTGELFF. Here the CDR3 DNA reads TGTGCTAGTGGTCTAGGTTGGGGGACTAGCTCTACCGGGGAGCTGTTTTTT.

V and J are TRBV28 and TRBJ2-3, with 12 bases fitting TRBD2. CDR1 MDHEN and CDR2 SYDVKM come from the germline V gene. CDR3 size: 15 residues. V gave up 3 bases and J gave up 3 bases; unmatched junction bases: 1. CDR3 in DNA: TGTGCCAGCAGTTTCCTAGCGGGAGGGACAGATACGCAGTATTTT. Its translation: CASSFLAGGTDTQYF.